This TCR beta chain was captured in a study of blood T cell repertoires in COVID-19. Whole-study context: Researchers got acute and convalescent COVID-19 samples from the United States, Italy and Spain.

Sequencing was performed with immunoSEQ multiplex PCR; in TCRdb, only in-frame clones are kept and a portion is missing. The sample yields about 210,000 clones, 65% to 85% seen once. V was shortened by 0 bases and J by 5 bases, with 9 bases between the two germline ends. The CDR3 is made up of 13 amino acids. In germline, CDR1 is SGHRS, CDR2 YFSETQ. The clonotype comes from a man aged 50-59 years with active or convalescent COVID-19. The sequenced sample consisted of peripheral blood. The V call is TRBV5-1, the J call TRBJ2-7; perhaps TRBD1 as D (5 bases). In nucleotides, the CDR3 is TGCGCCAGCAGCTTGGAGGGGATCCACGAGCAGTACTTC. Amino acids: CASSLEGIHEQYF.